This T cell receptor beta chain was identified during a study of cytomegalovirus exposure and HLA in healthy donors (dated by TCRdb to 2016 to 2017). Background on the whole study: In an earlier analysis of roughly 500 of the donors, 250 to 350 Gb of sequence data and 120 million or so unique TCR beta sequences from 150 million to 200 million T cells were reported. A separate validation cohort of 100 to 150 different subjects was used in addition to the approximately 700-subject first cohort. A later genetic analysis took genome-wide SNP genotypes for about three fifths of the roughly 670 donors and used that subset as a discovery cohort. Alongside the repertoire data, information on donor age, sex, ethnicity and CMV serostatus was compiled. Among over 350 genotyped donors of the cohort, an average of around 240,000 unique TCR beta nucleotide sequences were sequenced per donor, around a sixth of them non-productive. Typing coverage differed by locus: A, B, C, DRB1 and DQB1 were typed in about 629-640 donors, DQA1 in 500 to 550, DPA1 in nearly 610, and DPB1 in just under 490. HLA typing covered class I and class II loci at four-digit resolution. An early release that covered fewer than 750 HLA-typed donors contained about 300 gigabases of sequencing data and approximately 85 million unique TCR sequences. In a later analysis, previously published TCR beta repertoires from 550 to 700 donors were re-analyzed and high-resolution HLA genotyping was added so that TCR occurrence patterns could be studied. High-throughput TCR immunosequencing, statistical association of individual TCRs with disease status, and machine learning were combined to predict cytomegalovirus infection status. About five DR-DQ haplotypes were handled as single units for association and clustering, since linkage in the cohort was strong. Every discovery cohort repertoire had been produced on one sequencing platform. The later analysis used no new phenotypic data to find candidate immune exposures, relying instead on TCR beta sequences and their occurrence across donors. The aim of the study was to test whether cataloging public T cell receptors could identify signatures of past pathogen exposure. The genetic ancestry cluster associated with self-reported Caucasian donors included roughly four fifths of the approximately 400 genotyped donors. In an earlier analysis of about 590 of the donors, high-throughput TCR beta sequencing was used to judge whether each TCR beta V gene segment behaved as functional or pseudogenic. The study used immunosequencing to profile the T cell repertoires of some 600 subjects and linked those repertoires to cytomegalovirus serostatus.

Summary of the overall study and its limitations: In a later genetic analysis, fewer N-insertions in productive TCRs were reported among donors in an Asian-associated ancestry cluster than the roughly 640-donor mean. According to a later analysis, TCR association rates differed among HLA loci, with DRB1 alleles showing the most associated TCRs and HLA-C alleles showing the fewest. Broadly in line with IMGT annotations, most TCR beta V segments showed up in productive rearrangements about 87% or about 30% of the time in an earlier analysis of roughly 590 of the donors. A later analysis associated 17,000 or so TCR beta sequences with specific HLA alleles at a false discovery rate of 0.05. Assigning TCR associations to individual alleles was difficult when HLA alleles, especially DR and DQ, strongly co-occurred. A total of 150 to 200 TCR beta chains were listed by the study as associated with cytomegalovirus. The sequencing pipeline was judged likely to have produced a cluster of highly shared sequence variants as a technical artifact. In a later genetic analysis, a missense DCLRE1C variant was associated with V-gene and J-gene trimming of TCR beta chains, and the association was replicated in an independent cohort. In a later analysis, HLA-associated TCR beta chains were found to be more clonally expanded and to have lower generation probabilities than equally common non-associated chains. Immune exposure information for the cohort was limited to CMV serostatus. Presence/absence analyses assumed roughly uniform sequencing depth across donors, an assumption that may not hold. Some 15 rarely observed V segments, including chromosome 9 orphons, were excluded from the earlier analysis of some 590 of the donors because counts were too low. The classifier was reported to diagnose cytomegalovirus status with high specificity and sensitivity in both the original cohort and the validation cohort. Because some donors lacked HLA typing at each locus, the association tests relied only on the typed subset. A few of the identified cytomegalovirus-associated TCR beta chains were confirmed in vitro to be specific for cytomegalovirus antigens. Because the 87-base-pair reads could not distinguish some IMGT-functional V segments, including TRBV6-2 and TRBV6-3, those segments were excluded. According to the authors, the approach could potentially be generalized to other disease states and immunological phenotypes. While some public TCRs were present in many individuals, most TCR sequences turned up only very rarely across donors. In a later analysis, several top co-occurrence clusters were reported to appear linked to parvovirus B19, influenza, CMV and Epstein-Barr virus. Only TCR beta chains were sequenced in this cohort, and the absence of alpha or paired-chain data limited detectable features. A later analysis found that most CMV-associated TCR beta chains appeared HLA-restricted, with HLA associations seemingly driven largely by CMV exposure. A further reported finding was that TCR beta sequences accurately predicted the HLA-A and HLA-B alleles for most subjects in the first cohort. Linkage disequilibrium might explain the correlated functional status among segregating V segments, but an unknown experimental factor could not be ruled out.

CDR3 length: 14 amino acids, cysteine to phenylalanine. Solely the CDR3 DNA is kept, with 42 bases framed from the first base. The germline V gene gives CDR1 as KGHSH and CDR2 as LQKENI. V has 3 bases trimmed and J has 4 bases trimmed; junction bases matching no gene number 5. Library preparation employed the immunoSEQ multiplex PCR assay. A mixture of 60 forward primers for TCR Vbeta segments and 13 reverse primers for TCR Jbeta segments was used in the multiplex PCR. The CDR3 region of rearranged TCR beta genes was amplified from genomic DNA by a multiplex PCR assay. Amplified TCR beta libraries were sequenced as 87-base-pair reads on the Illumina HiSeq System. Per the source publication's procedure: In a later analysis, some 80 million unique TCR beta chains were counted across the 690 or so repertoires, and roughly 11 million of these chains were shared by at least two donors. A nearest-neighbor algorithm error-corrected the raw reads and collapsed the reads into unique sequences, merging closely related sequences to remove PCR and sequencing errors. To assign V, D and J gene segments, CDR3 sequences were aligned to IMGT reference sequences. Each retained sequence needed at least a six-nucleotide match to both a V gene segment and a J gene segment. A rearrangement counted as productive if the CDR3 had no stop codons and remained in frame with V and J, and every other rearrangement counted as non-productive. CDR3 was defined by IMGT convention, running from the second conserved V-encoded cysteine to the conserved J-encoded phenylalanine. In an earlier analysis of just under 600 of the donors, sequences lacking an unambiguous match to a single V gene segment were excluded. In an earlier analysis of 500 to 750 of the donors, V segments were called functional above 56.7% productive rearrangements and were called segregating when the between-donor standard deviation exceeded 5%. A statistical classification framework was built to diagnose cytomegalovirus status from the catalog of TCR beta chain sequences. V and J gene assignment, in a later analysis, came from comparing TCR nucleotide sequences with IMGT/GENE-DB human TR gene sequences. A later analysis assigned CDR3 sequences and most-parsimonious VDJ recombination scenarios with the TCRdist pipeline. In a later analysis, every TCR beta chain was defined by the combination of its CDR3 amino acid sequence and its V-gene family, and reads without a unique V-gene family were dropped. A later analysis removed nearly 600 highly shared, low-generation-probability nucleotide sequences to deal with suspected cross-contamination and a sequencing artifact. In a later analysis, a clonal expansion index was calculated for each public chain from normalized within-repertoire ranks of inferred template counts. A later analysis computed generation probabilities with a VDJ recombination model fitted to out-of-frame rearrangements, and checked the results against IGoR. In a later analysis, TCR-TCR, TCR-HLA and TCR-CMV co-occurrence was scored with hypergeometric tests, and a repertoire-size bias correction was applied to TCR pairs. A later analysis estimated false discovery rates by permuting HLA or CMV assignments 20 times. In a later analysis, co-occurring TCRs were grouped using DBSCAN, and TCRdist sequence similarity was added for clustering within HLA-allele-positive subsets. Repertoires with fewer than 30,000 or more than 120,000 public chains, plus five repertoires with anomalous nucleotide sharing, were excluded from co-occurrence clustering. TCRdb stores this immuneACCESS table with in-frame sequences only. Part of the clones is absent; in the studies checked, under half of the shortfall reflects unresolved V genes, and no reason is known for the rest. V and J calls and clone size are as listed in that table; D and trimming were resolved from the DNA. For this sample there are some 120,000 clones; over 70% appear just once. Less than 2.5% of the sample comes from the top ten.

The cohort was made up of about 670 healthy bone marrow donors. At the time of sampling, all cohort members were nominally healthy, though unrecorded immune exposures were likely present. The donor tested CMV seropositive, placing the donor among the roughly 300 seropositive members of the cohort. Each donor provided a peripheral blood sample, and peripheral blood mononuclear cells were used for TCR beta sequencing. The Qiagen DNeasy Blood Extraction Kit was used to extract genomic DNA from the blood cell samples. About this clone: Its recognized antigen is unknown. The input lacks base qualities; no much larger clone sits a single base away.

Sequenced sample: PBMCs. The V and J genes are TRBV18 and TRBJ2-7; 8 of the junction bases match TRBD1. The source is a woman aged 40 to 55 in good health and CMV-seropositive. The nucleotides read TGTGCCAGCTCACCCGGGACAGGCGGTTACGAGCAGTACTTC. This is translated as CASSPGTGGYEQYF.